These 27 T cell receptor beta chains share one sample of origin, sequenced in a study of shared clonotypes between healthy human individuals. Only CD45RO-negative cells positively selected for CCR7 counted as naive CD8 cells, so terminally differentiated effector memory CD45RA+ cells were excluded. Method: immunoSEQ multiplex PCR; TCRdb's copy keeps in-frame clones and lacks some. The sample comprises approximately 840,000 clones, about 97% of which are singletons, and about 0.21% rests with the top ten. The specimen was naive CD8+ T cells sorted from blood. Every receptor here comes from a man younger than 40 in good health.

The rearrangement joins TRBV4-1 to TRBJ2-7, with 10 bases fitting TRBD1. The CDR3 sequence is 16 residues long. The V gene's germline CDR1 is MGHRA and CDR2 YSYEKL. V lost 2 bases, J lost 3 bases, and 7 bases stayed unmatched. CDR3 coding DNA: TGCGCCAGCAGCCAAATCCCGGGACAGGGGATCTACGAGCAGTACTTC. Translation: CASSQIPGQGIYEQYF.

The rearrangement links TRBV29-1 to TRBJ2-5; D not resolved. V lost 2 bases and J 0 bases, leaving 10 bases between the germline ends. The CDR3 has 14 residues. The V gene's germline CDR1 is SQVTM and CDR2 ANQGSEA. The CDR3 DNA sequence: TGCAGCGTTGAATTCGGGCAGTACCAAGAGACCCAGTACTTC. It translates to CSVEFGQYQETQYF.

This chain's CDR3 is CASSTFGALEAFF. DNA for the CDR3: TGTGCCAGCAGTACCTTCGGGGCTCTCGAAGCTTTCTTT. The rearrangement joins TRBV28 to TRBJ1-1; weak D call: TRBD1 (5 bases). The germline V gene encodes CDR1 MDHEN and CDR2 SYDVKM. The CDR3 has 13 residues. Trimming left V 5 bases short and J 8 bases short, with 15 bases between.

The chain combines TRBV9 with TRBJ2-7; 8 bases are a match to TRBD2. J lost 4 bases, V lost 4 bases, and 7 bases had no gene match. The germline V gene has CDR1 SGDLS and CDR2 YYNGEE. This CDR3 has 14 residues. This CDR3 reads CASSPGTRIYEQYF. DNA of the CDR3: TGTGCCAGCAGCCCCGGGACTAGGATTTACGAGCAGTACTTC. Full variable domain (rest looked up from reference TRBV9 and TRBJ2-7): DSGVTQTPKHLITATGQRVTLRCSPRSGDLSVYWYQQSLDQGLQFLIQYYNGEERAKGNILERFSAQQFPDLHSELNLSSLELGDSALYFCASSPGTRIYEQYFGPGTRLTVT.

About this clone: Other DNA sequences in this specimen translate into the identical CDR3. The chain employs TRBV5-1 and TRBJ2-3; D is perhaps TRBD1 or TRBD2 (6 bases each). Trimming removed 0 bases from V and 0 bases from J, with 8 bases in between. The CDR3 totals 15 residues. The germline CDR1 and CDR2 sequences are SGHRS and YFSETQ. CDR3 sequence reads: CASSLEGGSTDTQYF. The DNA of the CDR3 is TGCGCCAGCAGCTTGGAGGGGGGTAGCACAGATACGCAGTATTTT.

The chain carries TRBV5-6 and TRBJ2-1, with TRBD2 matching over 14 bases. Per the germline V gene, CDR1 is SGHDT and CDR2 is YYEEEE. The CDR3 is 17 amino acids. With V trimmed by 4 bases and J by 2 bases, 5 bases remained unmatched. The CDR3 sequence is CASSLGTSGRTYNEQFF. The CDR3 DNA follows: TGTGCCAGCAGCCTCGGGACTAGCGGGAGAACCTACAATGAGCAGTTCTTC.

The chain employs TRBV14 and TRBJ2-1; the match to TRBD2 covers 7 bases. This CDR3 region has 15 residues. Trimming removed 3 bases from V and 4 bases from J; junction bases left unmatched: 6. The germline gives CDR1 SGHDN, CDR2 FVKESK. CDR3 in amino acids: CASSHRPGGYNEQFF. In DNA form, the CDR3 reads TGTGCCAGCAGCCACCGTCCGGGGGGTTACAATGAGCAGTTCTTC.

J is TRBJ2-2 and V is TRBV7-9; 10 bases match TRBD1. The CDR3 extends over 16 amino acids. V lost 8 bases to trimming and J lost 5 bases; unmatched junction nucleotides: 11. From germline, CDR1 is SEHNR and CDR2 FQNEAQ (reference sequence). CDR3: CASCIVGQGSTGELFF. CDR3 in DNA: TGTGCCAGCTGCATAGTGGGACAGGGGTCGACCGGGGAGCTGTTTTTT.

The gene calls are TRBV6-5 and TRBJ2-3; TRBD2 matches at 9 bases. Trimming took 7 bases from V and 4 from J; bases not matched to a gene: 9. Germline loops: CDR1 MNHEY, CDR2 SVGAGI. The CDR3 length is 15 residues. The CDR3 region has the DNA TGTGCCAGCAAAGGCGGGACTAGCAGATCAGATACGCAGTATTTT. It specifies CASKGGTSRSDTQYF.

The V gene is TRBV7-9, the J gene TRBJ2-5, with TRBD1 identical over 8 bases. In germline, CDR1 is SEHNR, CDR2 FQNEAQ (reference sequence). This CDR3 is 14 amino acids long. Trimming took 6 bases from V and 5 from J; bases not matched to a gene: 8. The CDR3 DNA reads as TGTGCCAGCAGACCCGGACAGGGTTCGGAGACCCAGTACTTC. Translating it yields CASRPGQGSETQYF.

This chain joins TRBV5-6 and TRBJ2-1; 8 nucleotides line up with TRBD1. The germline CDR1 and CDR2 sequences are SGHDT and YYEEEE. This CDR3 has 15 residues. The trim removed 4 bases at V and 2 bases at J, leaving 5 bases unmatched. This chain's CDR3 is CASSGGTGTYNEQFF. The DNA of the CDR3 is TGTGCCAGCAGCGGCGGGACAGGAACCTACAATGAGCAGTTCTTC.

The chain joins TRBV27 to TRBJ2-2; 13 bases map to TRBD2. Per germline, CDR1 MNHEY and CDR2 SMNVEV (reference sequence). Losses at the gene ends were 7 bases for V and 4 bases for J; bases not matched to a gene: 21. This CDR3 has 21 residues. The CDR3 sequence: CASTSGQGVLAGGLVTGELFF. The CDR3 coding sequence is TGTGCCAGCACGTCGGGACAGGGGGTACTAGCGGGAGGGCTGGTCACCGGGGAGCTGTTTTTT.

This rearrangement joins TRBV11-2 to TRBJ2-7; a weak D match, TRBD2 (6 bases). The CDR3 loop spans 14 amino acids. Germline V CDR1 and CDR2: SGHAT, FQNNGV. The V end was cut by 5 bases, the J end by 0 bases, with 11 bases between. The CDR3 is CASSNRLDSYEQYF. The DNA of the CDR3 is TGTGCCAGCAGCAATCGACTAGACTCCTACGAGCAGTACTTC.

This clone is a singleton in its sample. The chain carries TRBV27 and TRBJ2-1, with 11 bases identical to TRBD2. The CDR3 spans 17 residues. The J segment lost 3 bases and the V segment lost 5 bases, leaving 9 bases of the junction unmatched. CDR1 and CDR2 (germline): MNHEY, SMNVEV (reference sequence). CDR3 nucleotide sequence: TGTGCCAGCAGTCAAGGACTCGGGACTAGCGGCTACAATGAGCAGTTCTTC. Translated, it gives CASSQGLGTSGYNEQFF.

The gene calls are TRBV9 and TRBJ2-7, with 7 positions matching TRBD1. CDR3 length: 13 residues. Looked up from germline, CDR1 is SGDLS and CDR2 is YYNGEE. V dropped 3 bases and J dropped 2; count of bases not matched to a gene: 2. CDR3 loop: CASSATGTYEQYF. CDR3 DNA sequence: TGTGCCAGCAGCGCGACAGGGACCTACGAGCAGTACTTC.

The chain combines TRBV28 with TRBJ2-1; 7 bases fit TRBD1. With V trimmed by 2 bases and J by 1 base, 2 bases remained unmatched. Per the germline V gene, CDR1 is MDHEN and CDR2 is SYDVKM. This CDR3 region has 15 residues. Here the CDR3 reads CASSLKGASYNEQFF. The CDR3 DNA reads as TGTGCCAGCAGTTTAAAGGGGGCATCCTACAATGAGCAGTTCTTC.

The gene calls are TRBV19 and TRBJ2-2; maybe TRBD1 (5 bases). V lost 9 bases to trimming and J lost 8 bases, with 19 bases between them. The CDR3 is made up of 14 amino acids. CDR1 and CDR2 from the germline V gene are LNHDA and SQIVND (reference sequence). The CDR3 is CARSFRAMPGELFF. In nucleotides, the CDR3 is TGTGCCAGGAGTTTCAGGGCAATGCCAGGGGAGCTGTTTTTT.

This chain joins TRBV29-1 and TRBJ2-7, with 7 positions matching TRBD1. Germline V gene lookup returns CDR1 SQVTM and CDR2 ANQGSEA. V shed 7 bases and J 6 bases; nucleotides not matched to a gene: 12. This CDR3 is built from 13 residues. This CDR3 is CSAPNAAGGEQYF. The CDR3 nucleotides read TGCAGCGCCCCAAACGCTGCAGGGGGCGAGCAGTACTTC.

The CDR3 DNA follows: TGTGCCAGCAGCTTGCAGGGGGCGACGGCCTACGAGCAGTACTTC. Protein sequence: CASSLQGATAYEQYF. J is TRBJ2-7 and V is TRBV11-2, with TRBD1 matching 8 bases. From germline, CDR1 is SGHAT and CDR2 FQNNGV. With V trimmed by 3 bases and J by 2 bases, 6 bases remained unmatched. CDR3 size: 15 residues.

The V call is TRBV5-1, the J call TRBJ2-7; 10 positions agree with TRBD1. The CDR3 is 15 amino acids. From germline, CDR1 is SGHRS and CDR2 YFSETQ. V lost 4 bases to trimming and J lost 3 bases; unmatched junction nucleotides: 7. The CDR3 loop is CASSPAGTGDYEQYF. CDR3 DNA: TGCGCCAGCAGCCCGGCTGGGACAGGGGACTACGAGCAGTACTTC.

J is TRBJ2-3 and V is TRBV5-4; no clear D gene. In germline, CDR1 is SGHNT, CDR2 YYREEE (reference sequence). CDR3 size: 16 residues. Between the trimmed V and J ends, which lost 4 bases and 1 base, there was a span of 16 bases. The CDR3 is CASSAVESVGTDTQYF. Written as DNA, the CDR3 is TGTGCCAGCAGCGCGGTGGAGTCGGTGGGCACAGATACGCAGTATTTT.

This chain links TRBV14 with TRBJ1-1; D unclear. The V end lost 3 bases, the J end lost 1 base, and 9 bases lay between the germline ends. Germline V lookup: CDR1 SGHDN, CDR2 FVKESK. The CDR3 covers 14 residues. This CDR3 reads CASSHLYGNTEAFF. CDR3 coding DNA: TGTGCCAGCAGCCACCTATATGGGAACACTGAAGCTTTCTTT. Combining the CDR3 with reference TRBV14 and TRBJ1-1 gives the whole variable domain EAGVTQFPSHSVIEKGQTVTLRCDPISGHDNLYWYRRVMGKEIKFLLHFVKESKQDESGMPNNRFLAERTGGTYSTLKVQPAELEDSGVYFCASSHLYGNTEAFFGQGTRLTVV.

With regard to this clone: At one boundary the junction diverges from the germline segment, which might be a read error. DNA for the CDR3: TGTGCTAGCAGCCCGGGACTAGCCCTGAACACCGGGGAGCTGTTTTTT. It is translated as CASSPGLALNTGELFF. The chain couples TRBV7-7 to TRBJ2-2, with 9 nucleotides matching TRBD2. Germline CDR1 is SSHAT and CDR2 is FNYEAQ (reference sequence). The CDR3 is 16 amino acids. The entire variable domain, with the rest obtained from reference TRBV7-7 and TRBJ2-2, is as follows: GAGVSQSPRYKVTKRGQDVTLRCDPISSHATLYWYQQALGQGPEFLTYFNYEAQPDKSGLPSDRFSAERPEGSISTLTIQRTEQRDSAMYRCASSPGLALNTGELFFGEGSRLTVL.

This chain links TRBV27 with TRBJ2-7; 13 nucleotides align to TRBD2. The V gene's germline CDR1 is MNHEY and CDR2 SMNVEV (reference sequence). V shed 6 bases and J 3 bases; nucleotides not matched to a gene: 2. The CDR3 spans 14 residues. The CDR3 loop is CASRGLAGIYEQYF. DNA for the CDR3: TGTGCCAGCAGGGGACTAGCGGGAATCTACGAGCAGTACTTC.

The chain carries TRBV27 and TRBJ2-7, with TRBD2 matching 9 bases. The germline gives CDR1 MNHEY, CDR2 SMNVEV (reference sequence). The CDR3 runs to 16 residues. The junction had 8 bases not matched to a gene; V was cut back by 3 bases and J by 2 bases. The CDR3: CASSFITTSGTYEQYF. The CDR3 DNA sequence: TGTGCCAGCAGTTTTATTACGACTAGCGGAACCTACGAGCAGTACTTC.

In the case of this clone: Other DNA sequences within the sample encode an identical CDR3. V usage is TRBV29-1 and J usage is TRBJ2-2; D may be TRBD2 (6 bases). Trimming took 3 bases from V and 2 from J, leaving 7 bases between them. Germline CDR1 is SQVTM and CDR2 is ANQGSEA. This CDR3 has 13 residues. The CDR3 nucleotides read TGCAGCGTTGAGGGGACTAACACCGGGGAGCTGTTTTTT. Translated, it gives CSVEGTNTGELFF.

J is TRBJ2-7 and V is TRBV4-3, with D hard to call. CDR1 LGHNA and CDR2 YSLEER come from the germline V gene. The CDR3 totals 12 residues. V dropped 4 bases and J dropped 7 bases, with 11 bases sitting between them. CDR3: CASSRLLREQYF. The CDR3, as DNA: TGCGCCAGCAGCCGGCTTTTGAGGGAGCAGTACTTC.